This T cell receptor beta chain was recorded in a study of cytomegalovirus exposure and HLA in healthy donors. Study observations and caveats: With DRB1 most and HLA-C fewest, TCR association rates differed between HLA loci in a later analysis.

On this clone: What it recognizes is unknown.

CDR3 size: 16 residues. Trimming at V came to 4 bases and at J to 8 bases, leaving 17 bases not matched to a gene. Per the germline V gene, CDR1 is SQVTM and CDR2 is ANQGSEA. The PCR ran on 60 Vbeta and 13 Jbeta primers. Clones were read by immunoSEQ multiplex PCR, and TCRdb kept only the in-frame ones, dropping some. This table has roughly 120,000 clones, 67% appearing once. The chain is built from TRBV29-1 and TRBJ1-2, with 9 bases lining up with TRBD1. The sequenced sample consisted of PBMCs. The clonotype was recovered from a man aged 18 to 35 in good health and CMV-seropositive. In nucleotides, the CDR3 is TGCAGCGTTGGAAAAATAGACCCGGGACAGGGAGGCGGCTACACCTTC. It translates to CSVGKIDPGQGGGYTF.